This paragraph reports one T cell receptor (beta chain). Its antigen remains unidentified. Drawn from each donor were around 10 milliliters of peripheral blood. Per the germline V gene, CDR1 is DFQATT and CDR2 is SNEGSKA (reference sequence). V lost 0 bases and J lost 0; bases outside the gene matches: 0. The CDR3 has 14 residues. This sample was included in a study of blood T cells in healthy people across ages. Overall study results and limits: It was found that TCR beta diversity correlated strongly with the percentage of naive T cells.

Together with a sample-barcoded 5' primer, a J-beta primer mix was included in a second PCR lasting about 7 to 11 cycles. TCRdb independently ran MiXCR on the 5' RACE reads; one entry per CDR3 protein. Of about 640,000 distinct CDR3 sequences in the sample, roughly three fifths were seen once. The sequence derives from a man in his 60s in good health. The sequenced material came from blood. The chain uses TRBV20-1 and TRBJ2-3; 7 positions match TRBD2. CDR3 nucleotides: TGCAGTGCTAGAGACGGGGGGAGCACAGATACGCAGTATTTT. Residues: CSARDGGSTDTQYF.